This T cell receptor beta chain was captured in a study of blood T cell repertoires in COVID-19 (dated by TCRdb to 2019 to 2021). Study-level background: Samples covering the acute and convalescent phases of COVID-19 were provided by collaborators in the United States, Italy and Spain. The prospective study material was composed of cDNA or gDNA derived from T cells, B-cell-depleted T cells, or PBMCs. Deeply sampled blood TCRbeta repertoires from subjects exposed to, actively infected with, or recovered from COVID-19 were included in the dataset. The repertoires were released in a freely available public database meant as a resource for research on the immune response to SARS-CoV-2. Samples came from the ongoing ImmuneRACE study (first 160 participants) plus 1,254 subjects from 6 global collaborators. Sample metadata almost always included a de-identified subject ID, COVID-19 status, age in years and sex. Where available, HLA class I and class II types were taken from metadata supplied by the sample provider and were not determined by assay-based typing. The paper's findings and limits, for the study overall: The quantity of clinical and demographic metadata differed by source and by participant and was supplied without curation.

Collaborating institutions collected whole blood in K2EDTA tubes following their own protocols. For TCRbeta analysis, collaborators shipped samples in one of three forms: frozen whole blood, isolated PBMCs, or DNA extracted from either of those sample types. In regard to this clone: Its antigen target is currently unknown. Base qualities are not recorded, but no much larger clone differs from it by a single base.

Including cysteine and phenylalanine, the CDR3 has 14 amino acids. CDR3 DNA is the only sequence kept; it has 42 bases, read in frame from the first base. The germline V gene supplies CDR1 MNHEY and CDR2 SVGAGI. V loses 1 base of germline sequence and J loses 4 bases, and the interval between the two ends is 11 bases. TCRbeta CDR3 regions were amplified from genomic DNA by means of the immunoSEQ Assay, a bias-controlled multiplex PCR. For the original study's pipeline: The number of nucleated cells in each sample was estimated by amplification of reference gene primers within the assay. Sequence reads were collapsed and filtered to measure the absolute abundance of every unique TCRbeta CDR3 rearrangement. For each sample, productive Simpson clonality was calculated by taking the square root of Simpson's diversity index across productive rearrangements. The source is immuneACCESS, and TCRdb retained only in-frame sequences with V and J called. Part of the clones is not carried over; for the studies checked, unresolved V genes explain less than half of this, and the remainder is unexplained. For V, J and clone size, that table is used; D and trimming come from the DNA. Recorded for this sample are more than 85,000 clones; around 82% of them occurred a single time. The top ten clonotypes cover 16% of the sample.

Sequencing used peripheral blood. This chain joins TRBV6-5 to TRBJ2-7; the D region possibly corresponds to TRBD2 (6 bases align). This receptor was taken from an older woman with acute or convalescent COVID-19. At the DNA level, the sequence is TGTGCCAGCAGTTACTATTCGGGGGAATACGAGCAGTACTTC. Its protein is CASSYYSGEYEQYF.